What follows are 17 T cell receptor beta chains derived from one specimen sequenced in a study of T-cell reconstitution after alpha-beta-depleted transplantation in children. Library preparation (for TCRbeta) was performed with unique molecular identifiers. TCRdb re-analysed the PCR reads in MiXCR, keeping a single row per CDR3 protein. The sample comprises fewer than 350,000 distinct CDR3 sequences, 11% of which are singletons, and 20% to 25% rests with the top ten. This material consisted of peripheral blood, taken 180 days after TCRalphabeta/CD19-depleted stem cell transplant. The receptors here all came from a male patient between 2 and 9 years old who had a stem cell transplant for chronic granulomatous disease, so the T cells may come from the graft donor.

This clonotype was found many times. The chain recombines TRBV20-1 with TRBJ2-7; 8 bases align to TRBD1. The J segment lost 4 bases and the V segment lost 1 base, leaving 9 bases of the junction unmatched. Germline V gene sequence: CDR1 DFQATT, CDR2 SNEGSKA (reference sequence). CDR3 length equals 15 residues. The CDR3 here is CSARGYGTGGYEQYF. CDR3 coding DNA: TGCAGTGCTAGAGGATACGGGACAGGTGGTTACGAGCAGTACTTC.

At least ten counts were recorded for this clonotype. The chain recombines TRBV20-1 with TRBJ2-7; 8 bases map to TRBD1. V lost 2 bases to trimming and J lost 2 bases; unmatched junction nucleotides: 5. Germline V lookup: CDR1 DFQATT, CDR2 SNEGSKA (reference sequence). The CDR3 covers 14 residues. In DNA form, the CDR3 reads TGCAGTGCTAGATACGACAGGGGCCCCTACGAGCAGTACTTC. This sequence encodes CSARYDRGPYEQYF.

The chain is built from TRBV25-1 and TRBJ2-1, with D possibly TRBD2 on 6 matching bases. Germline-derived CDR1 and CDR2 are MGHDK and SYGVNS. V was shortened by 6 bases and J by 0 bases, with 12 bases between the two germline ends. There are 15 residues in the CDR3. The CDR3 loop is CASRRLGSSYNEQFF. The CDR3 DNA reads as TGTGCCAGCAGGAGACTAGGGAGCTCCTACAATGAGCAGTTCTTC.

In its sample, this clonotype was seen many times. The J gene is TRBJ1-5, the V gene TRBV29-1; unclear D gene. Germline loops: CDR1 SQVTM, CDR2 ANQGSEA. V gave up 4 bases and J gave up 3 bases, with 7 bases separating them. The CDR3 covers 12 residues. The CDR3: CSVGGVNQPQHF. The CDR3 DNA reads TGCAGCGTTGGCGGTGTCAATCAGCCCCAGCATTTT.

This clonotype has ten or more counts. This chain links TRBV5-1 with TRBJ2-1; 12 nucleotides align to TRBD2. V was clipped by 0 bases and J by 2 bases; unmatched bases: 3. This CDR3 has 17 residues. Germline V gene data show CDR1 as SGHRS and CDR2 as YFSETQ. Written as DNA, the CDR3 is TGCGCCAGCAGCTTGGGTCCTAGCGGGGGGGCCTACAATGAGCAGTTCTTC. Amino acid sequence: CASSLGPSGGAYNEQFF.

This clonotype came up many times. The chain carries TRBV20-1 and TRBJ2-3; the D gene is possibly TRBD2 (6 bases). The V and J ends lost 5 bases and 3 bases respectively, with 12 bases between them. The length of the CDR3 is 13 residues. The germline V gene has CDR1 DFQATT and CDR2 SNEGSKA (reference sequence). Written as DNA, the CDR3 is TGCAGTGCTCCGGGACTTCGAACAGATACGCAGTATTTT. This sequence encodes CSAPGLRTDTQYF.

This clonotype was seen many times. The V call is TRBV12-3 or TRBV12-4, the J call TRBJ2-5; 7 bases align to TRBD1. The CDR3 has 14 residues. J gave up 2 bases and V 5 bases, and 5 bases lay outside the gene matches. The CDR3 loop reads CASSPGDRQETQYF. CDR3 in DNA: TGTGCCAGCAGTCCAGGGGACAGACAAGAGACCCAGTACTTC.

As concerns this clonotype: With a much larger clone just one base away, this may be a read error. The V call is TRBV19, the J call TRBJ1-2, with unresolved D. This CDR3 is built from 12 residues. The germline V gene has CDR1 LNHDA and CDR2 SQIVND (reference sequence). The CDR3 DNA reads TGTGCCAGTAGCTGGACTTCCTATGGCGACACCTTC. It codes for CASSWTSYGDTF.

About this clonotype itself: This may be a read error, as it is one base from a much larger clone. The chain carries TRBV3-1 and TRBJ2-5; 7 bases fit TRBD1. CDR1 and CDR2 from the germline V gene are LGHDT and YNNKEL (reference sequence). The CDR3 contains 19 residues. The chain's CDR3 is CARSQDSRWDSDLQETQYF. CDR3 nucleotides: TGTGCCCGCAGCCAAGATAGTCGTTGGGACAGCGACTTACAAGAGACCCAGTACTTC.

This clonotype was recorded at least ten times. This chain joins TRBV15 and TRBJ2-7, with 9 bases fitting TRBD1. In germline, CDR1 is LNHNV, CDR2 YYDKDF (reference sequence). This CDR3 region has 16 residues. V lost 4 bases, J lost 6 bases, and 13 bases stayed unmatched. The CDR3 loop is CATSTTPGQGVPEQYF. The CDR3 DNA follows: TGTGCCACCAGCACGACTCCGGGACAGGGTGTTCCCGAGCAGTACTTC.

This clonotype was recorded many times. This rearrangement joins TRBV7-3 to TRBJ2-1, with TRBD2 identical over 12 bases. J gave up 8 bases and V 0 bases, and 5 bases lay outside the gene matches. The CDR3 spans 16 residues. The germline V gene has CDR1 SGHTA and CDR2 FQGTGA. The CDR3 protein is CASSLTSSGRAHEQFF. The CDR3 region has the DNA TGTGCCAGCAGCTTAACGTCTAGCGGGAGGGCTCATGAGCAGTTCTTC.

This clonotype has ten or more counts. J is TRBJ2-1 and V is TRBV11-2; D is perhaps TRBD2 (7 bases). Trimming pared 4 bases from V and 4 bases from J, leaving 17 bases between. Per germline, CDR1 SGHAT and CDR2 FQNNGV. This CDR3 has 16 amino acids. The CDR3, as DNA: TGTGCCAGCAGCTCCACGAGGGGGGGCGTTTACAATGAGCAGTTCTTC. Protein: CASSSTRGGVYNEQFF.

This clonotype has a count of ten or more. The gene calls are TRBV20-1 and TRBJ2-7, with D maybe TRBD2 (5 bases). Trimming stripped 3 bases from V and 6 bases from J, with 15 bases between. Germline V gene data show CDR1 as DFQATT and CDR2 as SNEGSKA (reference sequence). The CDR3 consists of 13 residues. The CDR3 loop reads CSASSPGTGEQYF. For the CDR3, the DNA is TGCAGTGCTAGCTCCCCGGGAACGGGCGAGCAGTACTTC.

This chain links TRBV9 with TRBJ1-1; TRBD1 matches at 7 bases. The V gene's germline CDR1 is SGDLS and CDR2 YYNGEE. This CDR3 has 14 residues. After removal of 3 bases from V and 2 bases from J, the junction contained 4 bases not matched to a gene. The CDR3 protein is CASSAGQDNTEAFF. The CDR3 DNA follows: TGTGCCAGCAGCGCTGGACAGGATAACACTGAAGCTTTCTTT.

This chain links TRBV28 with TRBJ2-7, with 10 bases aligning to TRBD2. CDR3 length equals 16 residues. Looked up from germline, CDR1 is MDHEN and CDR2 is SYDVKM. V trimming: 6 bases; J trimming: 3 bases; junction bases outside the gene matches: 11. For the CDR3, the DNA is TGTGCCAGCAGCTCTTCCCTAGCGGGAGAGTTCTACGAGCAGTACTTC. Translating it yields CASSSSLAGEFYEQYF. Full variable domain (outside the CDR3, taken from reference TRBV28 and TRBJ2-7): DVKVTQSSRYLVKRTGEKVFLECVQDMDHENMFWYRQDPGLGLRLIYFSYDVKMKEKGDIPEGYSVSREKKERFSLILESASTNQTSMYLCASSSSLAGEFYEQYFGPGTRLTVT.

The table lists this clonotype with a few counts. The chain has TRBV20-1 and TRBJ2-3; 10 bases align to TRBD2. There are 17 residues in the CDR3. Trimming took 6 bases from V and 6 from J; bases not matched to a gene: 18. Germline V gives CDR1 DFQATT, CDR2 SNEGSKA (reference sequence). The CDR3 protein is CSAPGKASGSSHDTQYF. CDR3 DNA: TGCAGTGCACCGGGGAAGGCTAGCGGGAGTAGTCACGATACGCAGTATTTT.

There are many counts of this clonotype. The DNA is left out, because the CDR3 cannot be placed on it with certainty; the CDR3 is given as TCRdb lists it. The chain recombines TRBV12-3 or TRBV12-4 with TRBJ2-7; the DNA was not used to check the table's D call, TRBD1. The CDR3 sequence runs 12 residues, both termini included. The CDR3 region is CASSFGAGEQYF.